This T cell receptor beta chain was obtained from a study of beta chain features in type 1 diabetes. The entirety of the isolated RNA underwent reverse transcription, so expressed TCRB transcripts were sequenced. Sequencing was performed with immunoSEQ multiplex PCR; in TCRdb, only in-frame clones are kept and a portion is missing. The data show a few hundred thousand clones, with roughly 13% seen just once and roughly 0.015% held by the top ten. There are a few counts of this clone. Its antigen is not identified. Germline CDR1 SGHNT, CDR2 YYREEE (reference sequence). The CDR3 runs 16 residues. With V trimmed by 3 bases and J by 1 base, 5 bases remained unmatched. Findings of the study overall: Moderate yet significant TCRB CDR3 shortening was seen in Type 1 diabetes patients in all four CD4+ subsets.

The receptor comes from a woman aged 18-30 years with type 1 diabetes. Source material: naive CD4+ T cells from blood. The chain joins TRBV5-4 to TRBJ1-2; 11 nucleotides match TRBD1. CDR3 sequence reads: CASSYGQGAYNYGYTF. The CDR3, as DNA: TGTGCCAGCAGCTATGGACAGGGGGCCTATAACTATGGCTACACCTTC.